A single sample is the source of the 27 T cell receptor beta chains below, sequenced in a study of blood T cell repertoires in COVID-19. Clones were read by immunoSEQ multiplex PCR, and TCRdb kept only the in-frame ones, dropping some. The sample lists approximately 390,000 clones, around 90% occurring once. Sequencing was performed on peripheral blood. The receptors derive from a young man with active or convalescent COVID-19.

V gene TRBV9 combines with J gene TRBJ1-2; tentative D call: TRBD1 (5 bases). Germline CDR1 SGDLS, CDR2 YYNGEE. This CDR3 contains 14 residues. V lost 5 bases, J lost 4 bases, and 15 bases lay in between. The CDR3 reads CASSTGGGTYGYTF. In DNA form, the CDR3 reads TGTGCCAGCAGTACCGGGGGGGGTACCTATGGCTACACCTTC. Filled out from reference TRBV9 and TRBJ1-2, the complete variable domain reads DSGVTQTPKHLITATGQRVTLRCSPRSGDLSVYWYQQSLDQGLQFLIQYYNGEERAKGNILERFSAQQFPDLHSELNLSSLELGDSALYFCASSTGGGTYGYTFGSGTRLTVV.

This rearrangement joins TRBV5-6 to TRBJ2-2; 9 nucleotides align to TRBD2. This CDR3 is 15 amino acids long. The germline V gene has CDR1 SGHDT and CDR2 YYEEEE. V lost 7 bases and J lost 5; bases outside the gene matches: 9. CDR3 amino acids: CASRYSGSGTGELFF. CDR3 DNA: TGTGCCAGCCGATATAGCGGGAGCGGAACCGGGGAGCTGTTTTTT. The variable domain in full, completed from reference TRBV5-6 and TRBJ2-2, reads DAGVTQSPTHLIKTRGQQVTLRCSPKSGHDTVSWYQQALGQGPQFIFQYYEEEERQRGNFPDRFSGHQFPNYSSELNVNALLLGDSALYLCASRYSGSGTGELFFGEGSRLTVL.

This clone came up a few times. The gene calls are TRBV5-1 and TRBJ1-2; D is perhaps TRBD1 (5 bases). CDR1 is SGHRS, CDR2 YFSETQ, per germline. CDR3 length: 14 amino acids. V lost 4 bases, J lost 4 bases, and 14 bases lay in between. CDR3 sequence (DNA): TGCGCCAGCAGCGACGGACAACAATCCTATGGCTACACCTTC. The encoded protein is CASSDGQQSYGYTF.

The chain is built from TRBV28 and TRBJ1-4; the D gene is possibly TRBD1 (6 bases). CDR1 MDHEN and CDR2 SYDVKM come from the germline V gene. Trimming took off 3 bases at V and 6 bases at J, with 14 bases between the two ends. CDR3 size: 15 residues. CDR3 DNA: TGTGCCAGCAGTTTCCCTCTGCAGGGGTATGAAAAACTGTTTTTT. This codes for CASSFPLQGYEKLFF.

The rearrangement uses TRBV27 and TRBJ1-2; perhaps TRBD1 as D (6 bases). The germline CDR1 and CDR2 sequences are MNHEY and SMNVEV (reference sequence). With 3 bases removed from V and 4 bases from J, the gap between germline ends came to 15 bases. The CDR3 consists of 15 residues. DNA for the CDR3: TGTGCCAGCAGTTTTTTGGGGGCCCAAACCTATGGCTACACCTTC. It specifies CASSFLGAQTYGYTF.

V is TRBV30 and J is TRBJ1-4; D is uncertain. Trimming left V 3 bases short and J 0 bases short, with 14 bases between. The CDR3 runs to 16 residues. Germline V gene sequence: CDR1 GTSNPN, CDR2 SVGIG (reference sequence). The CDR3 sequence: CAWRSPYRATNEKLFF. The CDR3 region has the DNA TGTGCCTGGAGGTCACCCTACAGAGCAACTAATGAAAAACTGTTTTTT.

The V gene is TRBV12-3 or TRBV12-4, the J gene TRBJ2-1; TRBD1 is a possible D gene (5 bases). V lost 1 base, J lost 6 bases, and 7 bases lay in between. CDR3 length: 13 amino acids. As DNA, the CDR3 is TGTGCCAGCAGTTTAGAGGGGCCCAATGAGCAGTTCTTC. The encoded protein is CASSLEGPNEQFF.

CDR3 region: CASSRKSGGEETQYF. DNA of the CDR3: TGTGCCAGCAGCCGCAAAAGCGGGGGGGAAGAGACCCAGTACTTC. The chain has TRBV7-2 and TRBJ2-5, with TRBD2 identical over 10 bases. Germline CDR1 and CDR2: SGHTA and FQGNSA. Losses at the gene ends were 5 bases for V and 3 bases for J; bases not matched to a gene: 6. This CDR3 is 15 amino acids long.

The chain employs TRBV7-2 and TRBJ2-1; no definite D call. The CDR3 loop spans 12 amino acids. In germline, CDR1 is SGHTA, CDR2 FQGNSA. With 1 base removed from V and 10 bases from J, the gap between germline ends came to 8 bases. DNA for the CDR3: TGTGCCAGCAGCTTAGTGCTCGGGGAGCAGTTCTTC. This encodes CASSLVLGEQFF.

J is TRBJ1-4 and V is TRBV18; TRBD1 matches at 7 bases. The CDR3 loop spans 16 amino acids. Germline CDR1 and CDR2: KGHSH and LQKENI. V shed 1 base and J 8 bases; nucleotides not matched to a gene: 10. This chain's CDR3 is CASSPQFRGWREKLFF. CDR3 DNA sequence: TGTGCCAGCTCACCACAATTCAGGGGGTGGAGAGAAAAACTGTTTTTT.

V and J are TRBV6-2 or TRBV6-3 and TRBJ2-7, with D maybe TRBD2 (5 bases). Germline values: CDR1 MNHEY, CDR2 SVGEGT. V was shortened by 2 bases and J by 3 bases, with 11 bases between the two germline ends. CDR3 size: 14 residues. The CDR3 reads CASSYLTGVYEQYF. CDR3 coding DNA: TGTGCCAGCAGTTACCTAACCGGGGTCTACGAGCAGTACTTC.

The chain has TRBV11-2 and TRBJ2-3; possible D gene TRBD1, 6 bases. The CDR3 consists of 14 residues. Trimming took 6 bases from V and 5 from J, leaving 15 bases between them. The germline CDR1 and CDR2 sequences are SGHAT and FQNNGV. DNA of the CDR3: TGTGCCAGCAGATTTAACAGGGAAGTAGATACGCAGTATTTT. Translating gives CASRFNREVDTQYF.

This chain uses TRBV11-2 with TRBJ1-2; the D gene is possibly TRBD1 (5 bases). CDR3 length equals 14 residues. Germline assignment: CDR1 SGHAT and CDR2 FQNNGV. V lost 5 bases and J lost 4, with 14 bases in between. CDR3: CASSPTTGSYGYTF. CDR3 nucleotide sequence: TGTGCCAGCAGCCCAACTACAGGAAGCTATGGCTACACCTTC.

CDR3 amino acids: CASSVDSKNIQYF. The CDR3 coding sequence is TGTGCCAGCAGCGTGGACAGCAAAAACATTCAGTACTTC. V usage is TRBV5-8 and J usage is TRBJ2-4; weak D call: TRBD1 (6 bases). CDR3 length: 13 amino acids. The germline CDR1 and CDR2 sequences are SGHTS and YDEGEE. V lost 4 bases and J lost 3, with 8 bases in between.

The table lists this clone with a count of one. Written as DNA, the CDR3 is TGTGCCAGCAGTTACACAGGGACGAATGGCTACACCTTC. Its protein product is CASSYTGTNGYTF. The chain combines TRBV6-2 or TRBV6-3 with TRBJ1-2, with D perhaps TRBD1 (6 bases). The V gene's germline CDR1 is MNHEY and CDR2 SVGEGT. The germline V and J ends were trimmed by 2 bases and 6 bases, with 10 bases remaining between them. The CDR3 contains 13 residues.

This sequence joins TRBV5-8 and TRBJ1-2; 7 nucleotides match TRBD1. V was pared by 4 bases and J by 3 bases, with 9 bases of the junction left unmatched. The germline V gene encodes CDR1 SGHTS and CDR2 YDEGEE. The CDR3 is 15 amino acids. The CDR3 spells CASSLGDRAYYGYTF. CDR3 nucleotides: TGTGCCAGCAGCCTGGGGGACAGAGCATACTATGGCTACACCTTC.

V gene TRBV6-5 combines with J gene TRBJ2-5; 7 nucleotides line up with TRBD1. Trimming removed 6 bases from V and 7 bases from J; junction bases left unmatched: 14. Germline values: CDR1 MNHEY, CDR2 SVGAGI. CDR3 length: 15 residues. The CDR3, as DNA: TGTGCCAGCAGACCGACAGGGAGTGGAAGGGGGACCCAGTACTTC. Translation gives CASRPTGSGRGTQYF.

This clone is a singleton in its sample. This sequence joins TRBV5-1 and TRBJ1-2, with unresolved D. V gave up 4 bases and J gave up 4 bases, with 14 bases separating them. The germline V gene encodes CDR1 SGHRS and CDR2 YFSETQ. The CDR3 extends over 14 amino acids. CDR3 sequence (DNA): TGCGCCAGCAGCCAGCATCCCAGCGGCTATGGCTACACCTTC. It is translated as CASSQHPSGYGYTF.

CDR3 sequence reads: CASSEGPGTEYF. The DNA of the CDR3 is TGTGCCAGCAGTGAAGGCCCCGGGACAGAGTACTTC. The V gene is TRBV6-1, the J gene TRBJ2-7, with 7 nucleotides matching TRBD1. The V segment lost 1 base and the J segment 11 bases; nucleotides outside the gene matches: 5. Germline-derived CDR1 and CDR2 are MNHNS and SASEGT. The CDR3 extends over 12 amino acids.

J is TRBJ1-6 and V is TRBV18; TRBD1 matches 12 bases. Germline V gene sequence: CDR1 KGHSH, CDR2 LQKENI. V dropped 0 bases and J dropped 6; count of bases not matched to a gene: 0. The CDR3 has 16 amino acids. CDR3 loop: CASSPPGQGANSPLHF. Here the CDR3 DNA reads TGTGCCAGCTCACCACCGGGACAGGGGGCTAATTCACCCCTCCACTTT.

The chain recombines TRBV5-1 with TRBJ1-1; D uncertain. CDR1 and CDR2 (germline): SGHRS, YFSETQ. V was pared by 5 bases and J by 3 bases, with 11 bases between. The CDR3 runs 13 residues. This CDR3 is CASSSTDHTEAFF. As DNA, the CDR3 is TGCGCCAGCAGTTCAACAGACCACACTGAAGCTTTCTTT.

The rearrangement links TRBV18 to TRBJ1-1; D ambiguous. Germline V lookup: CDR1 KGHSH, CDR2 LQKENI. The V and J ends lost 8 bases and 2 bases respectively, with 15 bases between them. The CDR3 spans 14 residues. The CDR3: CASRGSGDNTEAFF. As DNA, the CDR3 is TGTGCCAGCCGGGGATCTGGGGATAACACTGAAGCTTTCTTT.

This clone has a single count. The chain combines TRBV11-2 with TRBJ2-1, with 12 bases fitting TRBD1. The germline V gene encodes CDR1 SGHAT and CDR2 FQNNGV. The CDR3 covers 16 residues. The V segment lost 5 bases and the J segment 8 bases; nucleotides outside the gene matches: 10. CDR3 DNA sequence: TGTGCCAGCAGCCCCGACATCGGGACAGGGGGCCATGAGCAGTTCTTC. Amino acids: CASSPDIGTGGHEQFF.

The chain uses TRBV6-6 and TRBJ1-2, with TRBD1 identical over 7 bases. Germline lookup yields CDR1 MNHNY and CDR2 SVGAGI (reference sequence). The CDR3 contains 15 residues. J gave up 3 bases and V 0 bases, and 4 bases lay outside the gene matches. As DNA, the CDR3 is TGTGCCAGCAGTTACTCGATCGACAGGGACTATGGCTACACCTTC. The encoded protein is CASSYSIDRDYGYTF.

V and J are TRBV19 and TRBJ1-3, with TRBD1 identical over 7 bases. The CDR3 extends over 15 amino acids. V shed 5 bases, J shed 0 bases, and the junction held 4 bases outside the gene matches. The V gene's germline CDR1 is LNHDA and CDR2 SQIVND (reference sequence). In DNA form, the CDR3 reads TGTGCCAGTAGTCCCGGGACAGTCTCTGGAAACACCATATATTTT. This encodes CASSPGTVSGNTIYF. Together with reference TRBV19 and TRBJ1-3, the CDR3 gives the full variable domain: DGGITQSPKYLFRKEGQNVTLSCEQNLNHDAMYWYRQDPGQGLRLIYYSQIVNDFQKGDIAEGYSVSREKKESFPLTVTSAQKNPTAFYLCASSPGTVSGNTIYFGEGSWLTVV.

This chain connects TRBV9 to TRBJ1-6; perhaps TRBD1 as D (6 bases). The V gene lost 3 bases and the J gene lost 10 bases, with 11 bases spanning the gap. CDR1 is SGDLS, CDR2 YYNGEE, per germline. The CDR3 runs 13 residues. The chain's CDR3 is CASSASGVSPLHF. For the CDR3, the DNA is TGTGCCAGCAGCGCCTCAGGGGTGTCACCCCTCCACTTT.

In its sample, this clone was seen a few times. The rearrangement joins TRBV7-2 to TRBJ2-1; TRBD2 aligns across 8 bases. The CDR3 runs to 15 residues. Germline values: CDR1 SGHTA, CDR2 FQGNSA. Germline trimming cut 5 bases from V and 8 bases from J; bases unmatched to any gene: 11. The chain's CDR3 is CASSPSGLALDEQFF. DNA of the CDR3: TGTGCCAGCAGCCCTAGCGGGCTAGCGTTGGATGAGCAGTTCTTC.